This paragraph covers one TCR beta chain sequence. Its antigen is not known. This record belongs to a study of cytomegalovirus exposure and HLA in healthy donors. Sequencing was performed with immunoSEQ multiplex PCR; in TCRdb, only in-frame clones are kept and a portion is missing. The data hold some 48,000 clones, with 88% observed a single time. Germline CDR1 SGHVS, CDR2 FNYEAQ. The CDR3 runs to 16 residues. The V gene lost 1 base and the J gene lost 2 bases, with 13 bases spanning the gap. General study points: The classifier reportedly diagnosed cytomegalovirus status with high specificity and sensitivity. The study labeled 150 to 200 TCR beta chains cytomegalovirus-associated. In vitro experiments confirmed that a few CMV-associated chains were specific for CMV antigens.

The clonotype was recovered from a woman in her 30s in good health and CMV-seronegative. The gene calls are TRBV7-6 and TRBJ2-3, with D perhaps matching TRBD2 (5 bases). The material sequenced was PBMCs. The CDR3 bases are TGTGCCAGCAGCTTAGAAGCAGAGGGTTCCACAGATACGCAGTATTTT. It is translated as CASSLEAEGSTDTQYF. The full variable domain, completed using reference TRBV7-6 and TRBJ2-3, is GAGVSQSPRYKVTKRGQDVALRCDPISGHVSLYWYRQALGQGPEFLTYFNYEAQQDKSGLPNDRFSAERPEGSISTLTIQRTEQRDSAMYRCASSLEAEGSTDTQYFGPGTRLTVL.